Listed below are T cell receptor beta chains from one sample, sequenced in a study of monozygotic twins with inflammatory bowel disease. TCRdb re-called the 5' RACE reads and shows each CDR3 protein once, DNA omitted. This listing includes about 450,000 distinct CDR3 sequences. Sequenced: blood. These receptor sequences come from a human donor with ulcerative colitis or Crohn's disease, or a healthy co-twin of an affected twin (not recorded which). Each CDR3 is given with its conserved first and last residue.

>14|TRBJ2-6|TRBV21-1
CASRARSGANVLTF
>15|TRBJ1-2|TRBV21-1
CASSKGGPRILGYTF
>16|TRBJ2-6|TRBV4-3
CASSQESLTGANVLTF
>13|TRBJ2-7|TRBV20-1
CSASGPHSYEQYF
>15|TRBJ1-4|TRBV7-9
CASSLVPGINEKLFF
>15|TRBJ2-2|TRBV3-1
CASSQALGSTGELFF
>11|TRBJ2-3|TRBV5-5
CASKAPWGQYF
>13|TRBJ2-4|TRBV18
CASSPNRWDIQYF
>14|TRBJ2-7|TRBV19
CASSVAGGQNEQYF
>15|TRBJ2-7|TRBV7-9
CASSSDGTRPSEQYF
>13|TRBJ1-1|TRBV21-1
CASLQGWGTEAFF
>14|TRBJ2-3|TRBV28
CASRSGGSTDTQYF
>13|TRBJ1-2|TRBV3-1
CASSLDGPMGYTF
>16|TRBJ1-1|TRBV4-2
CASSQGTAVMNTEAFF
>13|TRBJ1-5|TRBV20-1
CSASGGHNQPQHF
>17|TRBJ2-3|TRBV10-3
CAISESFGRTGTDTQYF
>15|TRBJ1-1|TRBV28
CASSLIKAAGTEAFF
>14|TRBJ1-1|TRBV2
CASIRDRNVDEAFF
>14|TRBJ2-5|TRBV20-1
CSALGRVTKETQYF
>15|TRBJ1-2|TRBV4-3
CASSQDSGSNYGYTF
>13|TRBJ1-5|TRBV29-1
CSVSTGGGQPQHF
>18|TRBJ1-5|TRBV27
CASRLFGQGGYSNQPQHF
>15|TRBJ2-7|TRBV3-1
CASSQAGGSFYEQYF
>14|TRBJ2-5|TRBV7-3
CASSPRTDQETQYF
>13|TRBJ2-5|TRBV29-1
CSVSGGLFETQYF
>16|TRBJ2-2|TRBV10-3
CAISRGTGQNTGELFF
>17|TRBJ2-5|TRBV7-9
CASSLIAGGPLQETQYF
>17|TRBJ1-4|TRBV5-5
CASSLGTGQWTNEKLFF
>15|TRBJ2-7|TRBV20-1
CSATSERRFPYEQYF
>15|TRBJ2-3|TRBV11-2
CASRFRQGARNTQYF
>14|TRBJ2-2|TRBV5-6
CASSFIGYAGELFF
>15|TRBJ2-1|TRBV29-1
CSVTTRAPVSSEQFF
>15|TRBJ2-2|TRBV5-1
CASSLESPNTGEPFF
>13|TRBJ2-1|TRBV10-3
CAIKDSVGVEQFF
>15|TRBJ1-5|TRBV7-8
CASSLGAGSRWPQHF
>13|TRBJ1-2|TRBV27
CASSLTGTYGYTF
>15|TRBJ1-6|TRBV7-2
CASSSSDRGGSPLHF
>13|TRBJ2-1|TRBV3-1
CASSQGDQREQFF
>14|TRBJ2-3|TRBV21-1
CASSKRCSTDTQYF
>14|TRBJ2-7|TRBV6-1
CASSSGQGKYEQYF
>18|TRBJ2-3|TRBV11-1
CASSLKPPGLASTGTQYF
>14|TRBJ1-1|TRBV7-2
CASSPQLMNTEAFF